The following is a T cell receptor beta chain sequence with its context. The data were obtained in a study of blood T cell repertoires in COVID-19. Across the whole study: Collection of acute and convalescent COVID-19 samples took place in the United States, Italy and Spain.

There are 13 residues in the CDR3. Germline V gene sequence: CDR1 SGHKS, CDR2 YYEKEE (reference sequence). V lost 4 bases and J lost 5, with 12 bases in between. In the authors' methods: Quantification of nucleated cells was approximated via reference gene primer amplification. The data were produced by immunoSEQ multiplex PCR, yet TCRdb's version contains in-frame clones alone and is incomplete. The V and J calls and clone size are taken from that table; D and trimming were inferred from the DNA. The sample lists approximately 210,000 clones, around 82% seen once, with around 4.5% in the top ten. Membership in each cohort depended on participant-reported clinical history.

The chain has TRBV5-5 and TRBJ2-5; weak D call: TRBD2 (6 bases). This TCR was sampled from a man younger than 40 with acute COVID-19. Sequenced sample: PBMCs or T cells enriched from blood (not recorded which). Here the CDR3 DNA reads TGTGCCAGCAGCCCCTCTGGGGGGGAGACCCAGTACTTC. Translated, it gives CASSPSGGETQYF.